This T cell receptor (beta chain) was sequenced during a study of cytomegalovirus exposure and HLA in healthy donors. Findings of the study overall: When a later analysis was performed, an Asian-associated ancestry cluster reportedly had fewer N-insertions than the approximately 680-donor mean. Within an earlier analysis, most TCR beta V segments proved productive either about 87% or about 30% of the time.

Comments on this clone: The antigen remains undetermined.

The PCR was carried out with 60 Vbeta primers and 13 Jbeta primers. TCRdb's table, derived via immunoSEQ multiplex PCR, lists solely in-frame clones and lacks some. The sample records around 50,000 clones, about three quarters being singletons. The CDR3 has 13 residues. In germline, CDR1 is MNHGY, CDR2 SAAAGT. Trimming shortened V by 8 bases and J by 4 bases, and 12 bases separated the two germline ends. The chain carries TRBV6-8 and TRBJ1-5; D gene uncertain. Material for sequencing was PBMCs. The TCR originated in a man aged 30-40 years in good health and CMV-seropositive. Here the CDR3 DNA reads TGTGCCAGCCAACTCCGGGGTAATCAGCCCCAGCATTTT. Translation gives CASQLRGNQPQHF.